Reported below is one TCR beta chain. Produced via immunoSEQ multiplex PCR; TCRdb's table is partial and in-frame only. This sample carries about 260,000 clones, under 90% of them seen once, and the ten largest clones take approximately 9%. The data belong to a study of blood T cell repertoires in COVID-19. Study overall: Samples taken during acute and convalescent COVID-19 were collected in the United States, Italy and Spain. T cells, B-cell-depleted T cells, or PBMCs supplied cDNA or gDNA.

V trimming: 7 bases; J trimming: 8 bases; junction bases outside the gene matches: 14. The CDR3 runs 15 residues. The germline V gene has CDR1 SQVTM and CDR2 ANQGSEA. The receptor's source is a human donor in a cohort sampled during active COVID-19. The V call is TRBV29-1, the J call TRBJ2-1, with 10 bases identical to TRBD2. The sequenced sample consisted of peripheral blood. CDR3 sequence: CSAPILAGGGDEQFF. In nucleotides, the CDR3 is TGCAGCGCTCCGATATTAGCGGGGGGAGGGGATGAGCAGTTCTTC.